This T cell receptor beta chain was identified during a study of cytomegalovirus exposure and HLA in healthy donors. J was trimmed by 9 bases and V by 2 bases; bases with no gene match: 14. Germline CDR1 and CDR2: SGHRS and YFSETQ. The length of the CDR3 is 17 residues. With respect to this clone: Its antigen is not identified.

Study results and limitations: Common viral pathogens seemed, in a later analysis, to connect with several of the most significant clusters. In an earlier analysis, about 87% or about 30%: the productive usage of most TCR beta V segments.

PCR employed 60 Vbeta and 13 Jbeta primers. Sequencing used immunoSEQ multiplex PCR; TCRdb keeps in-frame clones, though not all of them. The sample contains about 99,000 clones, over 75% of which appear only once. The sequence came from a man aged 35 to 55 in good health and CMV-seronegative. The sample consisted of PBMCs. The V call is TRBV5-1, the J call TRBJ2-1, with TRBD2 matching over 10 bases. CDR3 bases: TGCGCCAGCAGCTTCCCTAGCGGGAGTGGTTATGGGAGTGAGCAGTTCTTC. Residues: CASSFPSGSGYGSEQFF.